Shown below are 9 T cell receptor beta chains from a single sample sequenced in a study of blood T cells in healthy people across ages. A second PCR, run for roughly 7 to 12 cycles, used a sample-barcoded 5' primer plus a J-beta primer mix. MiXCR, run by TCRdb on the 5' RACE reads, gives a single entry per CDR3 protein. The data contain almost 800,000 distinct CDR3 sequences, roughly 64% of them singletons. The source material was blood. All receptors derive from a man aged 30-40 years in good health.

This clonotype was found many times. This sequence joins TRBV20-1 and TRBJ1-6, with D possibly matching TRBD1 (5 bases). The V and J ends lost 6 bases and 9 bases respectively, with 18 bases between them. Germline V gene sequence: CDR1 DFQATT, CDR2 SNEGSKA (reference sequence). The CDR3 extends over 14 amino acids. For the CDR3, the DNA is TGCAGTGCACCACAGGCCCTTGGTGGTTCACCCCTCCACTTT. Translating gives CSAPQALGGSPLHF.

This clonotype was counted once. The rearrangement uses TRBV5-1 and TRBJ1-1; tentative D call: TRBD1 (6 bases). The CDR3 consists of 15 residues. V gave up 4 bases and J gave up 1 base, with 14 bases separating them. Germline V gene sequence: CDR1 SGHRS, CDR2 YFSETQ. CDR3 nucleotide sequence: TGCGCCAGCAGCCCGGAGAGGGGGAAGAACACTGAAGCTTTCTTT. This sequence encodes CASSPERGKNTEAFF. Supplemented by reference TRBV5-1 and TRBJ1-1, the full variable domain reads KAGVTQTPRYLIKTRGQQVTLSCSPISGHRSVSWYQQTPGQGLQFLFEYFSETQRNKGNFPGRFSGRQFSNSRSEMNVSTLELGDSALYLCASSPERGKNTEAFFGQGTRLTVV.

This chain uses TRBV6-6 with TRBJ1-4; perhaps TRBD1 as D (6 bases). CDR1 and CDR2 (germline): MNHNY, SVGAGI (reference sequence). The V gene lost 8 bases and the J gene lost 7 bases, with 11 bases spanning the gap. CDR3 size: 12 residues. The CDR3 spells CASEGGGEKLFF. Written as DNA, the CDR3 is TGTGCCAGCGAGGGGGGTGGTGAAAAACTGTTTTTT.

The sample holds a few counts of this clonotype. The chain employs TRBV12-3 or TRBV12-4 and TRBJ2-5, with D perhaps matching TRBD1 or TRBD2 (5 bases each). The V end was cut by 6 bases, the J end by 7 bases, with 12 bases between. This CDR3 is 12 amino acids long. The CDR3 sequence is CASSLGPGTQYF. CDR3 coding DNA: TGTGCCAGCAGCTTGGGACCGGGGACCCAGTACTTC.

The chain employs TRBV19 and TRBJ2-7; tentative D call: TRBD1 (6 bases). Germline loops: CDR1 LNHDA, CDR2 SQIVND (reference sequence). This CDR3 region has 14 residues. With 4 bases removed from V and 1 base from J, the gap between germline ends came to 11 bases. CDR3 bases: TGTGCCAGTAGTACCCAGGGGCGATCCTACGAGCAGTACTTC. Its protein is CASSTQGRSYEQYF. Filled out from reference TRBV19 and TRBJ2-7, the complete variable domain reads DGGITQSPKYLFRKEGQNVTLSCEQNLNHDAMYWYRQDPGQGLRLIYYSQIVNDFQKGDIAEGYSVSREKKESFPLTVTSAQKNPTAFYLCASSTQGRSYEQYFGPGTRLTVT.

CDR3 residues: CATSDSGIEQFF. The CDR3 nucleotides are TGTGCCACCAGTGACTCCGGCATTGAGCAGTTCTTC. This chain connects TRBV24-1 to TRBJ2-1; no firm D call. The germline V gene encodes CDR1 KGHDR and CDR2 SFDVKD. CDR3 length: 12 residues. Between the trimmed V and J ends, which lost 4 bases and 9 bases, there was a span of 9 bases.

This clonotype appeared a few times. The chain joins TRBV7-9 to TRBJ1-1, with a tentative D call TRBD1 (5 bases). This CDR3 region has 12 residues. CDR1 is SEHNR, CDR2 FQNEAQ, per germline (reference sequence). Trimming took 4 bases from V and 7 from J, leaving 10 bases between them. The chain's CDR3 is CASSYPGGEAFF. CDR3 bases: TGTGCCAGCAGCTACCCCGGGGGTGAAGCTTTCTTT.

J is TRBJ1-6 and V is TRBV20-1; D gene unclear. V lost 5 bases and J 7 bases, leaving 12 bases between the germline ends. CDR1 and CDR2 (germline): DFQATT, SNEGSKA (reference sequence). This CDR3 comprises 13 residues. CDR3 nucleotides: TGCAGTGCTGGTAAAACGGGCAATTCACCCCTCCACTTT. Translating it yields CSAGKTGNSPLHF.

This chain joins TRBV4-3 and TRBJ2-7; possibly TRBD2 for D (5 bases). Germline loops: CDR1 LGHNA, CDR2 YSLEER. This CDR3 contains 15 residues. Trimming cost V 0 bases and J 7 bases, with 16 bases left between them. In DNA, the CDR3 is TGCGCCAGCAGCCAAGAACCCGGGAACTACAATGAGCAGTACTTC. Its protein product is CASSQEPGNYNEQYF.